This T cell receptor (beta chain) was captured in a study of blood T cells in healthy people across ages. Ranging in age from about 6 to 90, the donors were healthy Caucasian individuals from Russia. Per sample, extraction of total RNA gave at least 5 micrograms in every case. The CDR3 is 13 residues long. V lost 4 bases to trimming and J lost 6 bases, with 13 bases between them. Germline V gene data show CDR1 as SQVTM and CDR2 as ANQGSEA. The second PCR ran roughly 7 to 12 cycles with a sample-barcoded 5' primer and J-beta primers. Each cDNA molecule was tagged by a template-switch adaptor that had 12 random nucleotides. TCRdb independently ran MiXCR on the 5' RACE reads; one entry per CDR3 protein. The sample consists of 1.5 million to 2 million distinct CDR3 sequences, 25% to 30% of them appearing once.

The chain recombines TRBV29-1 with TRBJ2-1; no clear D gene. This clonotype was obtained from a woman younger than 45 in good health. The sequenced sample consisted of blood. The CDR3 DNA reads as TGCAGCGTTGTACTACAAGCGATCAATGAGCAGTTCTTC. Translated, it gives CSVVLQAINEQFF.